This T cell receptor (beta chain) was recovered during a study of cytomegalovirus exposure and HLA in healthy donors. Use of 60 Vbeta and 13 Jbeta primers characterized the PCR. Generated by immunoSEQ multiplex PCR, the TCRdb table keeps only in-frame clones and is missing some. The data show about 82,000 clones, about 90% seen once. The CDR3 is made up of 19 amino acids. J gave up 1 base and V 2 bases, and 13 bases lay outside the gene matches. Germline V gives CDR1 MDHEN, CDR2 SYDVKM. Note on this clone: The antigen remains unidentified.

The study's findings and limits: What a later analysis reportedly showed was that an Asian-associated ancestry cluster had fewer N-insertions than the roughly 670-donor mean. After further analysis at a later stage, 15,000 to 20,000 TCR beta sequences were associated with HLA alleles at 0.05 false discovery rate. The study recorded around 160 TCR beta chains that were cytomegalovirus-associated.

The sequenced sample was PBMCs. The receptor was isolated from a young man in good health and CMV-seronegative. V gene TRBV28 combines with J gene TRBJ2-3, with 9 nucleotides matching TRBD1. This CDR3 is CASSLTGTGMGYGTDTQYF. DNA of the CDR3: TGTGCCAGCAGTTTAACCGGGACAGGGATGGGGTATGGCACAGATACGCAGTATTTT. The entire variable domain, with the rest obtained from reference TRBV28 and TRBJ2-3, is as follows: DVKVTQSSRYLVKRTGEKVFLECVQDMDHENMFWYRQDPGLGLRLIYFSYDVKMKEKGDIPEGYSVSREKKERFSLILESASTNQTSMYLCASSLTGTGMGYGTDTQYFGPGTRLTVL.